The present entry profiles one T cell receptor (beta chain) with its context. The antigen is undetermined. The data were taken from a study of T cell repertoires in cytomegalovirus infection. For the study at large: The study used recently identified HLA-C-restricted and well-studied HLA-B-restricted CMV epitopes.

TCRdb processed the reads anew with MiXCR; each CDR3 protein has one entry. The table lists hundreds of thousands of distinct CDR3 sequences, 30% to 35% of them singletons. The origin of this receptor is a human donor in good health (CMV status not recorded). Some clones in this sample may be carry-over from other donors' samples. The specimen comprised cultured PBMCs, sampled from culture after CMV antigen stimulation.

CDR3 in DNA: TGCAGTGCTGCGAGACCGGGACAGGGGTTTATCGGCAATCAGCCCCAGCATTTT. Protein: CSAARPGQGFIGNQPQHF. V gene TRBV20-1 combines with J gene TRBJ1-5, with TRBD1 matching 10 bases. The trim removed 5 bases at V and 2 bases at J, leaving 15 bases unmatched. In germline, CDR1 is DFQATT, CDR2 SNEGSKA (reference sequence). This CDR3 region has 18 residues.